This TCR beta chain was recovered during a study of T cell responses to AZD1222 COVID-19 vaccine. General study results and limits: The CD4 TCRs associated with vaccination extended across spike and predominated at 160-218 and 743-854. In the spike-specific TCR repertoire, nearly half reportedly target unmutated variant regions.

There are 14 residues in the CDR3. Germline CDR1 is MRHNA and CDR2 is SNTAGT. The V gene end was trimmed by 6 bases and the J gene end by 8 bases; junction bases not matched to a gene: 8. Some second doses came at about 4 weeks and others at about 12 weeks; these were pooled. The assay was immunoSEQ multiplex PCR, and TCRdb's table has in-frame clones only and misses some. The table has about 100,000 clones, 70% to 90% seen once. Of note for this clone: Antigen unknown.

The chain links TRBV6-4 to TRBJ2-1, with 9 bases fitting TRBD1. This sequence originates from an adult who received the AZD1222 COVID-19 vaccine. The sample here was peripheral blood, taken 28 days after the second AZD1222 dose. For the CDR3, the DNA is TGTGCCAGCAGCTCGAGGACAGGGGCCTATGAGCAGTTCTTC. Translating it yields CASSSRTGAYEQFF.